This TCR beta chain was sequenced during a study of blood T cell repertoires in COVID-19. The wider study: PBMCs, B-cell-depleted T cells, or T cells provided the cDNA or gDNA that made up the material.

The repertoire was sequenced with immunoSEQ multiplex PCR; TCRdb's copy has only in-frame clones and lacks some. The sample gives over 75,000 clones, approximately 79% of which show up once; about 11% is in the top ten. V lost 6 bases, J lost 8 bases, and 19 bases lay in between. The CDR3 is 14 amino acids. Germline V CDR1 and CDR2: KGHSH, LQKENI. This receptor was obtained from a man aged 65 to 85 with acute or convalescent COVID-19. Sequencing was performed on peripheral blood. This rearrangement joins TRBV18 to TRBJ1-2; TRBD1 might be the D (5 bases). For the CDR3, the DNA is TGTGCCAGCTCTCCGGATCAGGGACTCCTCGGCTACACCTTC. Protein: CASSPDQGLLGYTF.